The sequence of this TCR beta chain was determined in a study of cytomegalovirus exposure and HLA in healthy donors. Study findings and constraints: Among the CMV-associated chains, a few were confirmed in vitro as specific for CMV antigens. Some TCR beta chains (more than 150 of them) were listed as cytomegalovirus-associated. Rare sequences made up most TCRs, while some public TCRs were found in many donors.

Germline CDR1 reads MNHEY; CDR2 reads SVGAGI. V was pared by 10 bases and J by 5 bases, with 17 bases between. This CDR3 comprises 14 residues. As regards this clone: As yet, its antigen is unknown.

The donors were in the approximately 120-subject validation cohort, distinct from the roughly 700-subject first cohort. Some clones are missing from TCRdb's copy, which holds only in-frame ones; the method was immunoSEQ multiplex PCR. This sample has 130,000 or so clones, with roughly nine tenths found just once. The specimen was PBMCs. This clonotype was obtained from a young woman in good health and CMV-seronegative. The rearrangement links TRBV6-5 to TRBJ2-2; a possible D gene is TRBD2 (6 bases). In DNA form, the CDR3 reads TGTGCCACTCGCTTCGGGGGAATGACCGGGGAGCTGTTTTTT. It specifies CATRFGGMTGELFF.